The source of this T cell receptor (beta chain) is a study of persistence of HIV-infected CD4 T cells (TCRdb year 2020). Concerning the study at large: The study isolated CMV- and HIV-1 Gag-responding CD4+ T cells from ART-treated individuals to examine antigen-driven clonal expansion of HIV-1-infected cells. The median time the participants had spent on suppressive ART was 8 years. Peripheral blood samples of up to 180 mL were collected at multiple time points, except for a couple of participants, who underwent leukapheresis at a single time point. TCRbeta sequencing assessed the clonality of all cells in each sorted population, while proviral sequencing assessed the clonality of infected cells. Cross-participant TCR cluster analysis included 8 or 9 participants for CMV and over five participants for Gag.

The treatment or condition label on this specimen signifies: suppressive antiretroviral therapy. Cells were stimulated with a pool of overlapping HIV-1 Gag 15-mer peptides at approximately 0.92 ug per peptide per mL. Nonresponding CD40L-negative CD69-negative CD45RO-high memory CD4+ T cells were sorted as memory populations depleted of antigen-responding cells. Participants were HIV-1-infected adults who started suppressive ART during chronic infection. Participants had undetectable plasma HIV-1 RNA below 50 copies/mL for at least 4 years. To be included, participants needed a CD4+ T cell count above 400 cells/uL and a positive CMV serology. Before stimulation, PBMCs were isolated using density centrifugation and then depleted of CD8+ T cells. Stimulation of CD8-depleted PBMCs was carried out for approximately 17 hours with anti-CD28/CD49d costimulation, CD40-blocking antibody and enfuvirtide, to prevent new infections. Cells were sorted on a Beckman Coulter MoFlo Legacy or XDP sorter, with propidium iodide excluding dead cells. For samples with more than one million cells, genomic DNA was extracted with the QIAamp DNA Mini Kit, and for all other samples the Quick-DNA Microprep Kit was used.

V loses 5 bases, J loses 8 bases, and the germline ends lie 15 bases apart. Spanning cysteine to phenylalanine, the CDR3 consists of 14 amino acids. Left in the record is the CDR3 DNA by itself, 42 bases read in frame from the first base. CDR1 MNHNY and CDR2 SVGAGI were looked up in the germline V gene (reference sequence). Study-level results and caveats: Only a small number of individuals took part in the study, and the range of antigens tested was limited. Antigen-responding cells were enriched for expanded CDR3beta sequences that were degenerate, which suggests that CD4+ responses to CMV and Gag underwent convergent selection. A correlation was observed between TCR oligoclonality and proviral oligoclonality within the same sorted populations. TCRbeta richness in CMV- and Gag-responding cells was significantly lower than in anti-CD3/anti-CD28-responding cells; CMV-responding cells had higher oligoclonality than CD3/CD28-stimulated and Gag-responding cells. Because the TCR analyses were done in bulk, restricting them to just the rare CMV-responding cells that actually carried HIV-1 proviruses was not possible.

As regards this clone: Which antigen it targets is not known. Base qualities are missing; no much larger clone stands one base away.

The immunoSEQ hsTCRB assay version 4 in survey mode was used to sequence TCRbeta repertoires from genomic DNA. Genomic DNA was diluted to around 10 ng/uL, using up to about 1 ug per sample for TCRbeta sequencing. In the source study's methods: ImmunoSeq Analyzer 3.0 was used for analysis of TCRbeta data, and diversity was computed on productive nucleotide rearrangements. Using the Immunarch R package, the improved Chao index served to estimate lower-bound TCR diversity and the Gini coefficient served to estimate clonality. Different nucleotide rearrangements encoding the same CDR3beta amino acid sequence were counted as distinct clonotypes. Differential abundance analysis identified TCRbeta sequences significantly enriched in antigen-responding cells relative to anti-CD3/anti-CD28-activated cells. TCRs were clustered by predicted peptide-MHC specificity with GLIPH2, both within individual participants and across merged participant data sets. In its TCRdb copy, this immuneACCESS table keeps in-frame sequences only and misses some clones. Where compared with another copy, unresolved V genes explain less than half of these, and the others have no known cause. The DNA was the basis for D and trimming; V, J and clone size are from that table. The sample table shows around 60,000 clones, and 70% to 75% are seen once. The ten most abundant clones make up 1.5% to 2% of the sample.

The chain is encoded by TRBV6-6 joined to TRBJ1-4; the D gene cannot be named for sure. The receptor was derived from an adult man with HIV who was CMV-seropositive. The sequenced sample was CD4+ T cells sorted from PBMCs after approximately 19-hour stimulation, obtained from a patient who received antiretroviral therapy. This specimen's cell subset or site label, interpreted: CD40L-CD69- CD45RO-high memory CD4 T cells not responding to Gag peptides. Here is the DNA: TGTGCCAGCAGTGTTAACTCAGGCGCCGAAAAACTGTTTTTT. Its amino acids are CASSVNSGAEKLFF.